The T cell receptor beta chain described here comes from a study of OX40 agonist ivuxolimab in advanced cancers. About the research overall: Across the patients, intravenous ivuxolimab was delivered every 2 weeks at 0.01 to 10 mg/kg.

Produced via immunoSEQ multiplex PCR; TCRdb's table is partial and in-frame only. The sample has some 46,000 clones; about 83% are singletons. There are 14 residues in the CDR3. Trimming shortened V by 4 bases and J by 6 bases, and 19 bases separated the two germline ends. Germline values: CDR1 SQVTM, CDR2 ANQGSEA. The chain carries TRBV29-1 and TRBJ2-7; D is possibly TRBD2 (6 bases). Material: CD4+ or CD8+ T cells sorted from blood, obtained in a trial of the OX40 agonist ivuxolimab. This TCR was recovered from an adult with an advanced solid tumor such as melanoma, head and neck, liver or kidney cancer. Here the CDR3 DNA reads TGCAGCGTTGGGGTGGGGCTAGCGTTGGCCGAGCAGTACTTC. Amino acids: CSVGVGLALAEQYF.